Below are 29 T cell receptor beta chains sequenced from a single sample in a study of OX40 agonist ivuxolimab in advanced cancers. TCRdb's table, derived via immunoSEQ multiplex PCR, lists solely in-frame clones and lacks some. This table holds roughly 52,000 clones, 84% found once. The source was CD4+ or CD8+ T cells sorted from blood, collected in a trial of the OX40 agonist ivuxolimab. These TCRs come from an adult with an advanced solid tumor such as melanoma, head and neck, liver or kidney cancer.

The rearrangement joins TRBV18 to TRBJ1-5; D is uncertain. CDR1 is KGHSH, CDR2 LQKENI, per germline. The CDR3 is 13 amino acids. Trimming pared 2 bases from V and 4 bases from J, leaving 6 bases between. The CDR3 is CASSPARNQPQHF. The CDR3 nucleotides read TGTGCCAGCTCACCAGCCCGGAATCAGCCCCAGCATTTT.

CDR3 sequence reads: CASSPGLTNYGYTF. The CDR3 bases are TGTGCCAGCAGCCCGGGACTTACGAACTATGGCTACACCTTC. The chain carries TRBV7-2 and TRBJ1-2; D is possibly TRBD1 (5 bases). V shed 5 bases and J shed 2 bases, with 12 bases lying between them. Germline CDR1 is SGHTA and CDR2 is FQGNSA. CDR3 length: 14 residues.

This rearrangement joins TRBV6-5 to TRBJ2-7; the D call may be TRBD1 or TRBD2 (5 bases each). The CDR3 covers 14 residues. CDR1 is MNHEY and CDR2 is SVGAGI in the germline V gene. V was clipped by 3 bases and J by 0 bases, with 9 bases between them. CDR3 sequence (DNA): TGTGCCAGCAGTTATGGGGGAAACTCCTACGAGCAGTACTTC. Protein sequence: CASSYGGNSYEQYF.

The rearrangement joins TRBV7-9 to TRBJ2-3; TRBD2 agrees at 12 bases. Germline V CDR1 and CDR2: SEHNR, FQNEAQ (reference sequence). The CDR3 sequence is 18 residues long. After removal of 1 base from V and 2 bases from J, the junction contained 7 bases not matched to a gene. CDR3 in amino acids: CASSLGGTSGSITDTQYF. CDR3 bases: TGTGCCAGCAGCTTAGGGGGGACTAGCGGGTCAATCACAGATACGCAGTATTTT.

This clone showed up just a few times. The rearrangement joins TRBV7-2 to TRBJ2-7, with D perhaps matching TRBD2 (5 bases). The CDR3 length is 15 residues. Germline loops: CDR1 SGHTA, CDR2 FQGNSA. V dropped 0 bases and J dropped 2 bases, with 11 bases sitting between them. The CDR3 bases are TGTGCCAGCAGCTTAGCGCGAGGGTTCGCCTACGAGCAGTACTTC. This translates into CASSLARGFAYEQYF. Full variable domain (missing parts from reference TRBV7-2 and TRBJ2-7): GAGVSQSPSNKVTEKGKDVELRCDPISGHTALYWYRQSLGQGLEFLIYFQGNSAPDKSGLPSDRFSAERTGGSVSTLTIQRTQQEDSAVYLCASSLARGFAYEQYFGPGTRLTVT.

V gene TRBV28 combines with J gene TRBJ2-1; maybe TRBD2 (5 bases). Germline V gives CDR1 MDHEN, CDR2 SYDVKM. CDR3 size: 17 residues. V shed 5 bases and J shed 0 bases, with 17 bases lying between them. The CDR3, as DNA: TGTGCCAGCAGTCTCTCCGGGGTTTTCAGCTCCTACAATGAGCAGTTCTTC. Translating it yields CASSLSGVFSSYNEQFF.

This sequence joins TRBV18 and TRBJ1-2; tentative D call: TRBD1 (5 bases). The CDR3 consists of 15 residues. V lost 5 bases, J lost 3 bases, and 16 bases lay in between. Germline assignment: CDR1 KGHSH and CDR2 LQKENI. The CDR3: CASSTKQGDDYGYTF. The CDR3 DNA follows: TGTGCCAGCTCAACCAAGCAGGGTGACGACTATGGCTACACCTTC.

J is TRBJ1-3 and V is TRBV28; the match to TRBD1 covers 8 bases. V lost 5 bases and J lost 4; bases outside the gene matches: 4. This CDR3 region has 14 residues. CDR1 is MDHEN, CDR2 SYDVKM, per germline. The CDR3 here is CASSGTGWGNTIYF. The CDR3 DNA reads TGTGCCAGCAGTGGGACAGGTTGGGGAAACACCATATATTTT.

The CDR3 bases are TGTGCCAGTAGCCCTTCTGGGCGCATAACCTACAATGAGCAGTTCTTC. Residues: CASSPSGRITYNEQFF. The rearrangement joins TRBV19 to TRBJ2-1, with no clear D. The ends were cut back, 6 bases at V and 2 bases at J, with 17 bases in the middle. Germline V lookup: CDR1 LNHDA, CDR2 SQIVND (reference sequence). CDR3 length: 16 amino acids.

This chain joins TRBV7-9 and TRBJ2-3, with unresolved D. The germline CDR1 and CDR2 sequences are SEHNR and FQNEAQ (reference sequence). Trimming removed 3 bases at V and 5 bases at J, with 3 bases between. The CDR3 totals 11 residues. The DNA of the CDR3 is TGTGCCAGCAGCTTTCAAGATACGCAGTATTTT. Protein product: CASSFQDTQYF.

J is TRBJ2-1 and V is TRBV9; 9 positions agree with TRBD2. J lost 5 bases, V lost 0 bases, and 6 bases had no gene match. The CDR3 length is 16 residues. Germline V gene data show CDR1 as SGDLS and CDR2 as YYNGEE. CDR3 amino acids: CASSVGTSESNNEQFF. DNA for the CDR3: TGTGCCAGCAGCGTAGGGACTAGCGAATCCAACAATGAGCAGTTCTTC.

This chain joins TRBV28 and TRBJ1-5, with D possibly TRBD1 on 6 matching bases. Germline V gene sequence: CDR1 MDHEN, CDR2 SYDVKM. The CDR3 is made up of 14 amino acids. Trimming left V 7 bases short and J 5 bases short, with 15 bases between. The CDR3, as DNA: TGTGCCAGCAACCGAGGGGGGGGGTATCAGCCCCAGCATTTT. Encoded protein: CASNRGGGYQPQHF.

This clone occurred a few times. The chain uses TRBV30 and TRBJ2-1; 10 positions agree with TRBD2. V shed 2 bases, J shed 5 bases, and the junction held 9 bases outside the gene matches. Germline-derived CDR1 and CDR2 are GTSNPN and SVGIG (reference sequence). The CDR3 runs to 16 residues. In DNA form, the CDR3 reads TGTGCCTGGAGTTCGCTCACTAGCGGGATTGACAATGAGCAGTTCTTC. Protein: CAWSSLTSGIDNEQFF.

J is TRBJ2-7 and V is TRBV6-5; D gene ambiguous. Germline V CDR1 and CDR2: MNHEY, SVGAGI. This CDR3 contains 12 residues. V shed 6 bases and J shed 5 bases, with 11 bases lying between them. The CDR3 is CASSQKIDEQYF. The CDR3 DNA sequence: TGTGCCAGCAGCCAAAAGATCGACGAGCAGTACTTC.

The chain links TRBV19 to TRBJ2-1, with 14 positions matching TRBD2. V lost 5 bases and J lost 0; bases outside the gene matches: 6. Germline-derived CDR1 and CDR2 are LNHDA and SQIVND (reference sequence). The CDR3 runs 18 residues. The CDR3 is CASSGTSGGTHSYNEQFF. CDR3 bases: TGTGCCAGTAGTGGGACTAGCGGGGGTACCCACTCCTACAATGAGCAGTTCTTC.

The CDR3: CASSETGTRGTGELFF. Written as DNA, the CDR3 is TGTGCCAGCAGCGAAACCGGGACTAGAGGGACCGGGGAGCTGTTTTTT. J is TRBJ2-2 and V is TRBV9; TRBD2 agrees at 8 bases. The V gene end was trimmed by 3 bases and the J gene end by 5 bases; junction bases not matched to a gene: 9. The CDR3 is 16 amino acids. Per germline, CDR1 SGDLS and CDR2 YYNGEE.

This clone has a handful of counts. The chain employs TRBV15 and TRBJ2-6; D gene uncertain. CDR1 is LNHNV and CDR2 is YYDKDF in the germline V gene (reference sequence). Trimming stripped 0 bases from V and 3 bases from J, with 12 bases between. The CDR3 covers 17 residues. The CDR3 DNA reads TGTGCCACCAGCAGAGATTTGGCAACTGGTGGGGCCAACGTCCTGACTTTC. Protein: CATSRDLATGGANVLTF. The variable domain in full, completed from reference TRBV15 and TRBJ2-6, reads DAMVIQNPRYQVTQFGKPVTLSCSQTLNHNVMYWYQQKSSQAPKLLFHYYDKDFNNEADTPDNFQSRRPNTSFCFLDIRSPGLGDTAMYLCATSRDLATGGANVLTFGAGSRLTVL.

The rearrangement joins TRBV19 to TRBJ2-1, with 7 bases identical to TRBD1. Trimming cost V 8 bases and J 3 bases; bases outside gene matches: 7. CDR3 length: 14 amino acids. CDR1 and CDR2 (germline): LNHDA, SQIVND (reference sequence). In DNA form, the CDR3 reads TGTGCCAGTTCCCTGGGGACAGTCTACAATGAGCAGTTCTTC. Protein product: CASSLGTVYNEQFF.

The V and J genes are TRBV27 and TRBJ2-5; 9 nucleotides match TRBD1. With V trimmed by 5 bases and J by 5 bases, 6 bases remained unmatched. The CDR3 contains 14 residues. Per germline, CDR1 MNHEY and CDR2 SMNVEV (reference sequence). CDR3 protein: CASSDRGSTETQYF. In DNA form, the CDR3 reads TGTGCCAGCAGTGACAGGGGGAGTACGGAGACCCAGTACTTC.

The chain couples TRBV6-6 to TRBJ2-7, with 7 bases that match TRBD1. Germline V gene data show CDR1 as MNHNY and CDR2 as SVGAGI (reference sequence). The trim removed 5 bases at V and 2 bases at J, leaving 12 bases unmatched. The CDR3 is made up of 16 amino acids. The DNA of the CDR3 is TGTGCCAGCAGTAAGGGGGTGGGGCAGGGGGCCTACGAGCAGTACTTC. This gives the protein CASSKGVGQGAYEQYF.

CDR3 sequence (DNA): TGTGCCAGCAGTTTTAGGTTAGGGAAGTCCTACGAGCAGTACTTC. Its protein is CASSFRLGKSYEQYF. This chain links TRBV28 with TRBJ2-7; D not resolved. CDR1 and CDR2 (germline): MDHEN, SYDVKM. V was cut by 3 bases and J by 1 base, with 13 bases left in between. The CDR3 has 15 amino acids.

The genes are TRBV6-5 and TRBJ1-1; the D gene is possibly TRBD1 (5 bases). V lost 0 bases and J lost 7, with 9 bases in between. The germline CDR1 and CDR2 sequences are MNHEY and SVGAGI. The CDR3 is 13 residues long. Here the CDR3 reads CASSYSQGVEAFF. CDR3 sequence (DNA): TGTGCCAGCAGTTACTCTCAGGGAGTTGAAGCTTTCTTT.

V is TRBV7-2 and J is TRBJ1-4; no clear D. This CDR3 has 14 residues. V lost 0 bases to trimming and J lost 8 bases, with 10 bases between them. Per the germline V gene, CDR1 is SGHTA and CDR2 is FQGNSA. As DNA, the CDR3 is TGTGCCAGCAGCTTAGCTCGGGGAGACGAAAAACTGTTTTTT. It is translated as CASSLARGDEKLFF.

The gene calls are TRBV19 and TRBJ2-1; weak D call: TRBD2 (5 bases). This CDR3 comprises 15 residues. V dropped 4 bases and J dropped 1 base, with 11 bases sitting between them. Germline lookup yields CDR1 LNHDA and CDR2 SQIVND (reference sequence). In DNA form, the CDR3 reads TGTGCCAGTAGTACCATTGGGGAGTCCTACAATGAGCAGTTCTTC. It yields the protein CASSTIGESYNEQFF.

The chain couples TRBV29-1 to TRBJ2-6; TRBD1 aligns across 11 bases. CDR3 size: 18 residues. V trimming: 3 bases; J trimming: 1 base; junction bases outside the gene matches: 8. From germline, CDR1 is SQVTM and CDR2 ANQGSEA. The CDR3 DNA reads TGCAGCGTTGACGCCGGGACAGGGGGACTATCTGGGGCCAACGTCCTGACTTTC. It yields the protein CSVDAGTGGLSGANVLTF.

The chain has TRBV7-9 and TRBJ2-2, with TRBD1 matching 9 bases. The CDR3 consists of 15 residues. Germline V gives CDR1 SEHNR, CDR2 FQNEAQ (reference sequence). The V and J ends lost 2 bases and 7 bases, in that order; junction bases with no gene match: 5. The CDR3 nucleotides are TGTGCCAGCAGCTTAACAGGGGGCGCGGTCGGGGAGCTGTTTTTT. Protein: CASSLTGGAVGELFF.

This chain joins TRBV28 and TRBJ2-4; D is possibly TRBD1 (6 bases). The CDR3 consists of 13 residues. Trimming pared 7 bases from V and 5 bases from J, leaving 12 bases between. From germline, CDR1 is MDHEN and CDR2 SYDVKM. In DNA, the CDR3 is TGTGCCAGCACCGATTCAGGGGAAAACATTCAGTACTTC. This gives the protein CASTDSGENIQYF.

Here the CDR3 DNA reads TGTGCCAGCAGCCAAGATGGGAGGACATATACGCAGTATTTT. It specifies CASSQDGRTYTQYF. The chain joins TRBV4-2 to TRBJ2-3, with D perhaps TRBD2 (6 bases). Germline assignment: CDR1 LGHNA and CDR2 YNFKEQ. The CDR3 runs 14 residues. Trimming removed 0 bases at V and 7 bases at J, with 11 bases between.

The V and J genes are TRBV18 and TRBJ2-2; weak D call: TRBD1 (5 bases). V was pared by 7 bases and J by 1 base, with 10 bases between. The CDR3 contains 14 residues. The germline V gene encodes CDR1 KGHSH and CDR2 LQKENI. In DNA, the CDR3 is TGTGCCAGCTTCCAGGGAATGAACACCGGGGAGCTGTTTTTT. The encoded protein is CASFQGMNTGELFF.